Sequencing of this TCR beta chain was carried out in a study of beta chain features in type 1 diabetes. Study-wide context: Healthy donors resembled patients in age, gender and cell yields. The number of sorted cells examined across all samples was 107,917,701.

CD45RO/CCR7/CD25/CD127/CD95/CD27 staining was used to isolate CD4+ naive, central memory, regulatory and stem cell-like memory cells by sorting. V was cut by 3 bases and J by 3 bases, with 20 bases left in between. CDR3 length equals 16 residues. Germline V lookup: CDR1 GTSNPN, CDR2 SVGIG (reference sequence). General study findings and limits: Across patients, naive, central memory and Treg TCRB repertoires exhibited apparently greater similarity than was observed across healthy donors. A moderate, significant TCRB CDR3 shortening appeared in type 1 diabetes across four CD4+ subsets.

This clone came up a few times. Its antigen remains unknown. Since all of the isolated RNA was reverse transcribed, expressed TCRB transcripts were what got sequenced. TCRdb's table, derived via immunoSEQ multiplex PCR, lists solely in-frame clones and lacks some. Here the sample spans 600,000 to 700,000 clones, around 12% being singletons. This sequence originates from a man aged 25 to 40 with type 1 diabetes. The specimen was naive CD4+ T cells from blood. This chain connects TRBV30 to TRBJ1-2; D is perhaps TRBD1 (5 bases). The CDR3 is CAWRTGSDRFYYGYTF. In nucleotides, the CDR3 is TGTGCCTGGAGAACAGGTTCGGACCGTTTTTACTATGGCTACACCTTC.